A selection of T cell receptor beta chains follows, all from one sample in a study of shared clonotypes between healthy human individuals. The data were produced by immunoSEQ multiplex PCR, yet TCRdb's version contains in-frame clones alone and is incomplete. The data contain 400,000 to 600,000 clones, about 76% of them singletons. Sequencing was performed on PBMCs. The receptors were sampled from a woman in her forties in good health. Some clones in this sample may be carry-over from other donors' samples. Each CDR3 is given with its conserved first and last residue. The D gene is left open where the match is weak. Clone size is not always given. Where it is, it says once, few, many or a class for expanded clones.

clone_size d_call j_call v_call cdr3_nt cdr3_aa
few NA TRBJ1-2 TRBV7-9 TGTGCCAGCAGCTTCGGGCAGGATACCGGTGGCTACACCTTC CASSFGQDTGGYTF
once NA TRBJ1-5 TRBV10-3 TGTGCCATCAGTGAGTATGGGGGGGAGAATCAGCCCCAGCATTTT CAISEYGGENQPQHF
once TRBD2 TRBJ2-1 TRBV7-2 TGTGCCAGCAGCATCGGACTAGTTCCGGATGAGCAGTTCTTC CASSIGLVPDEQFF
NA NA TRBJ1-5 TRBV27 TGTGCCAGCAGTTTAAAGGACAGCAATCAGCCCCAGCATTTT CASSLKDSNQPQHF
few NA TRBJ1-1 TRBV10-3 TGTGCCATCAGTGAGTCGTCCCTCGGGTACACTGAAGCTTTCTTT CAISESSLGYTEAFF
NA NA TRBJ2-1 TRBV18 TGTGCCAGCTCACCGACAGTCTCCTACAATGAGCAGTTCTTC CASSPTVSYNEQFF
NA NA TRBJ2-7 TRBV7-2 TGTGCCAGCAGCTCCAGATTACCGGGCAAGCAGTACTTC CASSSRLPGKQYF
NA TRBD1 TRBJ1-2 TRBV28 TGTGCCAGCAGCCCGGGACAGGATATGTATGGCTACACCTTC CASSPGQDMYGYTF
many TRBD1 TRBJ1-2 TRBV7-2 TGTGCCAGCAGCCGGACAGGGGGTAACTATGGCTACACCTTC CASSRTGGNYGYTF
NA NA TRBJ2-7 TRBV2 TGTGCCAGCAGTGCTGGGGAGGACTACGAGCAGTACTTC CASSAGEDYEQYF
NA TRBD1 TRBJ1-2 TRBV9 TGTGCCAGCAGCGTAGATAGGGGACAGGGTTCTAACTATGGCTACACCTTC CASSVDRGQGSNYGYTF
NA NA TRBJ2-3 TRBV4-2 TGTGCCAGCAGCCAAGCCGGACAAGGGAACACAGATACGCAGTATTTT CASSQAGQGNTDTQYF
NA NA TRBJ2-3 TRBV20-1 TGCAGTGCTAGTAGGACAGATACGCAGTATTTT CSASRTDTQYF
NA NA TRBJ2-2 TRBV7-2 TGTGCCAGCAGCTTAGTGGGGGGTGGGTACACCGGGGAGCTGTTTTTT CASSLVGGGYTGELFF
few TRBD1 TRBJ2-7 TRBV5-1 TGCGCCAGCAGCTTGGTTGGGACAGGGGCGGGCGAGCAGTACTTC CASSLVGTGAGEQYF
NA TRBD2 TRBJ2-1 TRBV29-1 TGCAGCGTTGACGGGAGGGCCTCCAATGAGCAGTTCTTC CSVDGRASNEQFF
few NA TRBJ2-2 TRBV25-1 TGTGCCAGCAGTAGGAAAAGGGACGGCACCGGGGAGCTGTTTTTT CASSRKRDGTGELFF
NA NA TRBJ1-2 TRBV5-4 TGTGCCAGCAGCTTGGTGGGGGGGTCGCTAAACTATGGCTACACCTTC CASSLVGGSLNYGYTF
NA NA TRBJ1-5 TRBV7-2 TGTGCCAGCAGCTTAGTGGGGGGAGATAGCAATCAGCCCCAGCATTTT CASSLVGGDSNQPQHF
few NA TRBJ2-7 TRBV5-1 TGCGCCAGCAGCATCCGGGGGGCAGGGAACGAGCAGTACTTC CASSIRGAGNEQYF
few NA TRBJ2-5 TRBV6-6 TGTGCCAGCGGTATGGTGGGGGAGACCCAGTACTTC CASGMVGETQYF
NA NA TRBJ2-1 TRBV6-5 TGTGCCAGCAGTTCTCTGAATGAGCAGTTCTTC CASSSLNEQFF
NA TRBD1 TRBJ1-2 TRBV27 TGTGCCAGCAGTTGGGTCAGGGGGGCTAGCTATGGCTACACCTTC CASSWVRGASYGYTF
NA NA TRBJ1-5 TRBV4-2 TGTGCCAGCAGCCAACAGCATTACCAACAGGGTTCAAGGCAGCCCCAGCATTTT CASSQQHYQQGSRQPQHF
NA TRBD1 TRBJ1-1 TRBV29-1 TGCAGCGTGGGACAGGGGGCGGTCACTGAAGCTTTCTTT CSVGQGAVTEAFF
NA NA TRBJ2-7 TRBV7-3 TGTGCCAGCAGCGCCGGCACGGGCTACGAGCAGTACTTC CASSAGTGYEQYF
few NA TRBJ1-5 TRBV18 TGTGCCAGCTCACCGGGCCGGGATCAGCCCCAGCATTTT CASSPGRDQPQHF
NA TRBD2 TRBJ2-1 TRBV7-2 TGTGCTAGCAGCAACGTAGCGGGAGGGTTTGGTGAGCAGTTCTTC CASSNVAGGFGEQFF
NA TRBD2 TRBJ2-1 TRBV6-5 TGTGCCAGCAGTCTCGGGACTAGCGGGAGTCGTTTCTTC CASSLGTSGSRFF
NA NA TRBJ2-3 TRBV5-1 TGCGCCAGCAGCTTGGACGGGGGTTCAGATACGCAGTATTTT CASSLDGGSDTQYF
NA NA TRBJ2-7 TRBV14 TGTGCCAGCAGCCCGGACGGAAACTACGAGCAGTACTTC CASSPDGNYEQYF
NA TRBD1 TRBJ2-7 TRBV10-3 TGTGCCATCAGTGGACAGGGGTCCTACGAGCAGTACTTC CAISGQGSYEQYF
NA NA TRBJ1-5 TRBV27 TGTGCCAGCAGTTTATCGCAGGGTTATCAGCCCCAGCATTTT CASSLSQGYQPQHF
NA TRBD1 TRBJ2-2 TRBV5-5 TGTGCCAGCAGCTTGGCGGGGGACAGGGGAGGCACCGGGGAGCTGTTTTTT CASSLAGDRGGTGELFF
NA NA TRBJ2-3 TRBV28 TGTGCCAGCAGTCAAGGCTCAGATACGCAGTATTTT CASSQGSDTQYF
NA NA TRBJ1-1 TRBV30 TGTGCCTGGAAGACTGGGAACACTGAAGCTTTCTTT CAWKTGNTEAFF
NA TRBD2 TRBJ2-5 TRBV14 TGTGCCAGCAGCCAAGTGACTAGCGGGGAAGAAGGGACCCAGTACTTC CASSQVTSGEEGTQYF
few TRBD1 TRBJ1-2 TRBV7-9 TGTGCCAGCAGCTCAGGAGGGACAGGGAGCTACACCTTC CASSSGGTGSYTF
NA NA TRBJ1-2 TRBV7-2 TGTGCCAGCAGCTTGACAGGTCCTAACTATGGCTACACCTTC CASSLTGPNYGYTF
NA NA TRBJ2-2 TRBV11-2 TGTGCCAGCAGCTTATCACGTGTAGGCACCGGGGAGCTGTTTTTT CASSLSRVGTGELFF
NA NA TRBJ2-7 TRBV28 TGTGCCAGCAGTAACCTAGCGTCTATAAGAGAGCAGTACTTC CASSNLASIREQYF